The sequence of this T cell receptor beta chain was determined in a study of technical replicates of blood from several donors. This CDR3 region has 15 residues. V shed 4 bases and J 3 bases; nucleotides not matched to a gene: 8. Germline V gives CDR1 SEHNR, CDR2 FQNEAQ (reference sequence). The table came from immunoSEQ multiplex PCR; TCRdb's copy has only in-frame clones and leaves some out. The top ten hold approximately 0.38% of the sample, which has around 72,000 clones, about 90% seen once. The sample comprised T cells isolated from PBMCs. The chain has TRBV7-9 and TRBJ2-5; 7 nucleotides match TRBD2. This clonotype was sampled from a human donor in good health. The CDR3 here is CASSSSGIGEETQYF. CDR3 nucleotide sequence: TGTGCCAGCAGCTCCAGCGGGATAGGAGAAGAGACCCAGTACTTC.